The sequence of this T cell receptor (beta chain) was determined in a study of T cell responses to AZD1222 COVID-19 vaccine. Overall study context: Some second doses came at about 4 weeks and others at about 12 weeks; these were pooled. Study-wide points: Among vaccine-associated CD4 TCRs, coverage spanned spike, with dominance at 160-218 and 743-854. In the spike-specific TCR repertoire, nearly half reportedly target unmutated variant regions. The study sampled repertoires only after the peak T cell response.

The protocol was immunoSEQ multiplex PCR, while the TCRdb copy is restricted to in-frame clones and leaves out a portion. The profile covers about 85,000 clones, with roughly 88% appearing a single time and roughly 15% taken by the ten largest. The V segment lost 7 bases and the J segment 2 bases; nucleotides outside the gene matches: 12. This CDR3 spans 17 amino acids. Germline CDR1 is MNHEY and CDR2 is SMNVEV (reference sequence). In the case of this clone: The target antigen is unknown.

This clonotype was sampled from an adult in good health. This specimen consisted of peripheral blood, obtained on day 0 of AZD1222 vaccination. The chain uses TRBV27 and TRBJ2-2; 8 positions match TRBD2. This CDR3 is CASTAVWREANTGELFF. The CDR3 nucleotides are TGTGCCAGCACCGCCGTATGGCGGGAGGCCAACACCGGGGAGCTGTTTTTT.